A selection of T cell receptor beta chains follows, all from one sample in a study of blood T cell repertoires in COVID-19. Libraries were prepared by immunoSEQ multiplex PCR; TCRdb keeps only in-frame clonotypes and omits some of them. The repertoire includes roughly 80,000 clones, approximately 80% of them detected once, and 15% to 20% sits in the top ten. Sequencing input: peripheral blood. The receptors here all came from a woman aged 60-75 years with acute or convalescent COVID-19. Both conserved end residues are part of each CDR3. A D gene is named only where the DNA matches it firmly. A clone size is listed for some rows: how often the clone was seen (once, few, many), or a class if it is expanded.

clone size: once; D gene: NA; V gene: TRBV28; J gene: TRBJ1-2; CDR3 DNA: TGTGCCAGCCTATCCCTTCGACAGCAAAACTATGGCTACACCTTC; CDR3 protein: CASLSLRQQNYGYTF
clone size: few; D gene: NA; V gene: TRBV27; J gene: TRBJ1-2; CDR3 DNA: TGTGCCAGCAGTTTTATGGTGGGGCCGGGCGACGGCTACACCTTC; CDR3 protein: CASSFMVGPGDGYTF
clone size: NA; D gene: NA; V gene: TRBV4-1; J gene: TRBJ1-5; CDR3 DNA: TGCGCCAGCAGCCCGACAGAAAATAGCAATCAGCCCCAGCATTTT; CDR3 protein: CASSPTENSNQPQHF
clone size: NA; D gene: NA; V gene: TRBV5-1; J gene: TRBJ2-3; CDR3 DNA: TGCGCCAGCAGCTTGGCGACCTCAGGGGCCCCCACAGATACGCAGTATTTT; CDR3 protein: CASSLATSGAPTDTQYF
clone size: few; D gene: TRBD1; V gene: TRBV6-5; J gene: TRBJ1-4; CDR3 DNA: TGTGCCAGCAGCCGAAAGGGACAGGTGAATGAAAAACTGTTTTTT; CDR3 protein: CASSRKGQVNEKLFF
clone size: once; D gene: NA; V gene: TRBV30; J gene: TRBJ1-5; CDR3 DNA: TGTGCCGGGGGGTTAGGGCAGCCCCAGCATTTT; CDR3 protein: CAGGLGQPQHF
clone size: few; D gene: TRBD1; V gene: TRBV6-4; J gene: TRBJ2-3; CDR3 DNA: TGTGCCAGCAGTGACTCGCCTCCGGGACAGGGTCAAGATACGCAGTATTTT; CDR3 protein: CASSDSPPGQGQDTQYF
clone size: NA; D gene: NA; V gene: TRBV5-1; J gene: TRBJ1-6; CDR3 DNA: TGCGCCAGCAGCTTTGAGGCCGGACTTAATTCACCCCTCCACTTT; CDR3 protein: CASSFEAGLNSPLHF
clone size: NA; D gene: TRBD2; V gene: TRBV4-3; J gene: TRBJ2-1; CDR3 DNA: TGCGCCAGCAGCCAAGTGTTGGCTAGCGGGGGGTACAATGAGCAGTTCTTC; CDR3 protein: CASSQVLASGGYNEQFF
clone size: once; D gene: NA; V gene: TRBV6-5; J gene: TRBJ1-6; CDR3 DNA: TGTGCCAGCAGGGTCCGGAATTCACCCCTCCACTTT; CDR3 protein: CASRVRNSPLHF
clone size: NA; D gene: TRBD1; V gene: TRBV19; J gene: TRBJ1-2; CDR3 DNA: TGTGCCAGTAGTGCACAGGGGGCGGGTCGATATGGCTACACCTTC; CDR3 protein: CASSAQGAGRYGYTF
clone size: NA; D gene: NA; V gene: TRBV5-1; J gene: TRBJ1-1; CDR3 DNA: TGCGCCAGCAGCTTGGATACAGGGCGAACTGAAGCTTTCTTT; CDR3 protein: CASSLDTGRTEAFF
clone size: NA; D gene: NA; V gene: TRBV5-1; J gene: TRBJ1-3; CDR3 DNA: TGCGCCAGCAGCCGAACGGACAGTCCTGGAAACACCATATATTTT; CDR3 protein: CASSRTDSPGNTIYF
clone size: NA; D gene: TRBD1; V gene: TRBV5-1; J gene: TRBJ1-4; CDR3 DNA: TGCGCCAGCAGCTTGATAACAGGGGCTAATGAAAAACTGTTTTTT; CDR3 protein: CASSLITGANEKLFF
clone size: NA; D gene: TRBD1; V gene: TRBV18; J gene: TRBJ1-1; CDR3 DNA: TGTGCCAGCTCACGGGCGGGGGACAGGGTAGCTGAAGCTTTCTTT; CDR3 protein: CASSRAGDRVAEAFF
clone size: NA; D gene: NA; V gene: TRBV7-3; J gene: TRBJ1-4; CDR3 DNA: TGTGCCCCCGCCTGCTCCTGTGCGGTCAACCCGGAAGAAAAACTGTTTTTT; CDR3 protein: CAPACSCAVNPEEKLFF
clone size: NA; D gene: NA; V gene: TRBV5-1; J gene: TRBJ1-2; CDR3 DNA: TGCGCCAGCAGGCCCGAAACAGGGCAGAGTCCGGGCTACACCTTC; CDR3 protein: CASRPETGQSPGYTF
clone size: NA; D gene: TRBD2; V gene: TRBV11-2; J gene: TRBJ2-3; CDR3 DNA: TGTGCCAGCAGCTTATCCGGGCGGGGGACAGATACGCAGTATTTT; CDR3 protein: CASSLSGRGTDTQYF
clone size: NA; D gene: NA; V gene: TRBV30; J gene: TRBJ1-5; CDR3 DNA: TGTGCCTGGACTACAGGGCAGCATCAGCCCCAGCATTTT; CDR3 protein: CAWTTGQHQPQHF
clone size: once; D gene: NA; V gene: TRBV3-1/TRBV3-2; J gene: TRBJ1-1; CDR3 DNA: TGTGCCAGCAGCCACATGAACACTGAAGCTTTCTTT; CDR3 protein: CASSHMNTEAFF
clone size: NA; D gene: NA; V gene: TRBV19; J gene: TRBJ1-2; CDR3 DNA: TGTGCCAGTAGTACAGGTTCTAACTATGGCTACACCTTC; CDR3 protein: CASSTGSNYGYTF
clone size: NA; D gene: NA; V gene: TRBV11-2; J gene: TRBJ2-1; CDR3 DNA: TGTGCCAGCAGCTTAGATTTGAGTTTGGAGAGCGATGAGCAGTTCTTC; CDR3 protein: CASSLDLSLESDEQFF
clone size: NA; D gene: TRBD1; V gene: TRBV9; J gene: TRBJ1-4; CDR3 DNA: TGTGCCAGCAGCGCAAGACAGGGTAATGAAAAACTGTTTTTT; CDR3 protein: CASSARQGNEKLFF
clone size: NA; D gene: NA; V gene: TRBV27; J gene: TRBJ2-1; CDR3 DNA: TGTGCCAGCAGTAATAATGCCCGGGGGGAAGGGACAGGCGATGAGCAGTTCTTC; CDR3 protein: CASSNNARGEGTGDEQFF
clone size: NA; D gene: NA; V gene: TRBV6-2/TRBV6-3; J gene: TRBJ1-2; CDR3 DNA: TGTGCCAGCAGTCCACAGAAACTAGGCGGCTACACCTTC; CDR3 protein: CASSPQKLGGYTF
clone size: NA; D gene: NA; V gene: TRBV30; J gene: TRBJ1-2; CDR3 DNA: TGTGCCTGGAGTGTTGGGGGGAACAAGGGCTACACCTTC; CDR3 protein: CAWSVGGNKGYTF
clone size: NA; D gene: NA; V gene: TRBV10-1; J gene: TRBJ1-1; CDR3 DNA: TGCGCCAGCAGTGACCCCAGGGGAGGGAAGCCTGAAGCTTTCTTT; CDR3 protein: CASSDPRGGKPEAFF
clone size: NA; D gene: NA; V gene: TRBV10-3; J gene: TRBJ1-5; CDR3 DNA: TGTGCCATCAGTGAAGAACAGGGTAGTAAGCCCCAGCATTTT; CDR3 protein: CAISEEQGSKPQHF
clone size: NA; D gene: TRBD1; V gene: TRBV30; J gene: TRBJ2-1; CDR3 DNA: TGTGCCTGGAGATTCTCCGGGACAGGGGGCAGAGAGCAGTTCTTC; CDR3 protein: CAWRFSGTGGREQFF
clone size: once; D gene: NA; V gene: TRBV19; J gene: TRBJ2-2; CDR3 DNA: TGTGCCAGTAGTAGGAGTTTCACCGGGGAGCTGTTTTTT; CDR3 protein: CASSRSFTGELFF
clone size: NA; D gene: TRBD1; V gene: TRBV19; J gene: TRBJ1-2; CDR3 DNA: TGTGCCAGTAGTTCCAGGACAGGAGGCTATGGCTACACCTTC; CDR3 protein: CASSSRTGGYGYTF
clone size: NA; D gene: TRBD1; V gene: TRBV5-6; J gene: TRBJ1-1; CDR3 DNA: TGTGCCAGCAGCTTGGGGGCAGGGGGCGAATCTGAAGCTTTCTTT; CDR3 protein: CASSLGAGGESEAFF
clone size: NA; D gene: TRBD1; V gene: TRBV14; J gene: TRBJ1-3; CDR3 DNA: TGTGCCAGCAGCCTACACAGGGGTTTTAACTCTGGAAACACCATATATTTT; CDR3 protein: CASSLHRGFNSGNTIYF
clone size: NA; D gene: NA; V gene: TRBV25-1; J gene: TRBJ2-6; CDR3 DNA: TGTGCCAGCATGTCCAGGGGCCTCAGGCTGGGCGGGGCCAACGTCCTGACTTTC; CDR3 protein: CASMSRGLRLGGANVLTF
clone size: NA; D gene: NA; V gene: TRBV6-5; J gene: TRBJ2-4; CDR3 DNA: TGTGCCAGCAAGGGGGAAGCCAAAAACATTCAGTACTTC; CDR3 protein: CASKGEAKNIQYF
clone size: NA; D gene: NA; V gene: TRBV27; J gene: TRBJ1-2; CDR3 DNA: TGTGCCAGCAGGCGGGAACAGTCTAACTATGGCTACACCTTC; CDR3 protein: CASRREQSNYGYTF
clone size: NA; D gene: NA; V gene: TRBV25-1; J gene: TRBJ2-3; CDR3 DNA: TGTGCCAGCAGTGAATCTTATACGCAGTATTTT; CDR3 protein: CASSESYTQYF
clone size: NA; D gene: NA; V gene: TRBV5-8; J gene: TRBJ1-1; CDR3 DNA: TGTGCCAGCAGCCGTACAGGGACCATCAACACTGAAGCTTTCTTT; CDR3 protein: CASSRTGTINTEAFF
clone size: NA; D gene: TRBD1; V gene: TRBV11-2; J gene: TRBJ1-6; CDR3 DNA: TGTGCCAGCAGCTTAGTAAGGACAGGGGATTCACCCCTCCACTTT; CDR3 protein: CASSLVRTGDSPLHF
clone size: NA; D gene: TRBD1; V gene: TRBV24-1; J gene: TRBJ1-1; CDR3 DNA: TGTGCCACCAGTGATCATCAGGGGGCTGGCACTGAAGCTTTCTTT; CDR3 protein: CATSDHQGAGTEAFF
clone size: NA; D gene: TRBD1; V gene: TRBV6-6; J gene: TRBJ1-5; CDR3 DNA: TGTGCCAGCAGTTCTACAGGGGGTAATCAGCCCCAGCATTTT; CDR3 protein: CASSSTGGNQPQHF
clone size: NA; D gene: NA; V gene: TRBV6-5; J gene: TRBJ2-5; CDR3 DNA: TGTGCCAGCAGTTATAGTTCGGGGGTCGGAGAGACCCAGTACTTC; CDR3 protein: CASSYSSGVGETQYF
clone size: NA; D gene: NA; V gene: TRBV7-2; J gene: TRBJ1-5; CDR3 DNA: TGTGCCAGCAGCTTAGTGACTTCCCTCAATCAGCCCCAGCATTTT; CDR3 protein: CASSLVTSLNQPQHF
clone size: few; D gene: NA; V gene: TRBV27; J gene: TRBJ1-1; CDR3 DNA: TGTGCCAGCAGTTTATCCCCTGGCAGCACGAGGGAGGCTTTCTTT; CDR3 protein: CASSLSPGSTREAFF
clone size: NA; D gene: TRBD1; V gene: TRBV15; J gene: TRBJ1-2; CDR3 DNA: TGTGCCACCAGCAGAGACGTACAGGGGGCTGGCTACACCTTC; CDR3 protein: CATSRDVQGAGYTF
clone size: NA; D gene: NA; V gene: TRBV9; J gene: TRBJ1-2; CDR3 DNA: TGTGCCAGCAGCGAACAGGGTGAAGGCTATGGCTACACCTTC; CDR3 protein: CASSEQGEGYGYTF
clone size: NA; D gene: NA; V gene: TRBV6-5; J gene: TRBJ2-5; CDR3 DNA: TGTGCCAGCGGCCTGGAGACCCAGTACTTC; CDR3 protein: CASGLETQYF
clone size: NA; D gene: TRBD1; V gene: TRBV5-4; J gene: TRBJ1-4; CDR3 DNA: TGTGCCAGCAGCGAGGGACAGGGAGGGGAAAAACTGTTTTTT; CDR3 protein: CASSEGQGGEKLFF
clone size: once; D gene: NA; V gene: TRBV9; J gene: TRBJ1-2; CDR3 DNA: TGTGCCAGCAGCGTAGGTACAGGGCACTATGGCTACACCTTC; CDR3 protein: CASSVGTGHYGYTF
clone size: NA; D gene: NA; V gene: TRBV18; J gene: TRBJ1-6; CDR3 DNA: TGTGCCAGCTCATCAACCGGGGAGGGTTCACCCCTCCACTTT; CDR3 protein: CASSSTGEGSPLHF
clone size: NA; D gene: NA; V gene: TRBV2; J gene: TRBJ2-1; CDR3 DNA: TGTGCCAGCAGCGTTTACAATGAGCAGTTCTTC; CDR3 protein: CASSVYNEQFF
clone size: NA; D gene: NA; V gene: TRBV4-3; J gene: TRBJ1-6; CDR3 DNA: TGCGCCAGCAGCCAAGATGGGTTAGCGAATTCACCCCTCCACTTT; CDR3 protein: CASSQDGLANSPLHF
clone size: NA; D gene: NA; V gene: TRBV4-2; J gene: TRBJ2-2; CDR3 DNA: TGTGCCAGTAACAACTACAGGGCTGGCGGGGAGCTGTTTTTT; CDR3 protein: CASNNYRAGGELFF
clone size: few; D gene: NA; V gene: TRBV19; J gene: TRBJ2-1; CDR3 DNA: TGTGCCAGTAGTATAGTTAGGCGGGGCAGGGGGAGCGACAATGAGCAGTTCTTC; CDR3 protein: CASSIVRRGRGSDNEQFF
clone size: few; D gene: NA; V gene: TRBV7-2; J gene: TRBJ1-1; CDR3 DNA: TGTGCCAGCAGCTTGTATCAGGGGCGGACTGAAGCTTTCTTT; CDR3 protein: CASSLYQGRTEAFF
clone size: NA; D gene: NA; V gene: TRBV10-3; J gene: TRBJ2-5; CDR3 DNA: TGTGCCACCCATGGGACCTTGGGACTCCAAGAGACCCAGTACTTC; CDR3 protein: CATHGTLGLQETQYF
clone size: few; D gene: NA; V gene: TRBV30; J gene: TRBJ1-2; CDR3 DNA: TGTGCCTGGAGTGTCGGACAAGAGTTCTACACCTTC; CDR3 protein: CAWSVGQEFYTF